The present T cell receptor (beta chain) was sequenced within a study of a mutant IDH1 vaccine in newly diagnosed glioma. Overall study context: Before enrollment, patients got radiotherapy alone, temozolomide alone, or mostly the combination.

Study-level results: A vaccine-induced immune response developed in 93.3% of the patients. Changes in top peripheral clonotypes did not appear linked to pseudoprogression.

The time point here: baseline, week 1 (first vaccination visit). Sample treatment: pre-vaccination baseline after standard-of-care therapy. The astrocytomas were IDH1-mutant, ATRX-negative, and WHO grade 3 or 4. For this clone: What it binds is unknown.

The data were produced by immunoSEQ multiplex PCR, yet TCRdb's version contains in-frame clones alone and is incomplete. Found here are tens of thousands of clones, 82% of them singletons; the top ten hold roughly a fifth. This CDR3 region has 15 residues. Sample: PBMCs, taken from a glioma patient treated with radiotherapy, temozolomide or both. The sequence was obtained from a man aged 30-40 years with glioma. This chain links TRBV12-2 with TRBJ2-5. TRBV12-2 is noted as a pseudogene. The DNA for the CDR3 is TGTGCAAGTCGCGCAGGATTACAGGGAGGAGAGACCCAGTACTTC. This translates into CASRAGLQGGETQYF.